This is a list of T cell receptor beta chains from one sample in a study of regulatory T cells in long-lasting Graves disease. TCRdb re-called the multiplex PCR reads with MiXCR, one entry per CDR3 protein. The table shows roughly 300,000 distinct CDR3 sequences, with about 18% occurring only once. The sample consisted of peripheral blood mononuclear cells (PBMCs), taken when the disease was refractory, from a patient treated with antithyroid drugs. The receptors come from a female donor with Graves disease. CDR3s include the opening cysteine and the closing phenylalanine or tryptophan. A D gene is named only where the DNA matches it firmly. For some rows the clone size is stated as once, few or many, or as a class when expanded; others skip it.

d_gene: -; v_gene: TRBV29-1; abundance: many; j_gene: TRBJ1-5; CDR3aa: CSVGGGNQPQHF; CDR3nt: TGCAGCGTTGGTGGGGGCAATCAGCCCCAGCATTTT
d_gene: -; v_gene: TRBV29-1; abundance: few; j_gene: TRBJ2-7; CDR3aa: CSVGDGIYEQYF; CDR3nt: TGCAGCGTGGGGGACGGAATCTACGAGCAGTACTTC
d_gene: -; v_gene: TRBV5-1; abundance: many; j_gene: TRBJ1-4; CDR3aa: CASSLDTNVANEKLFF; CDR3nt: TGCGCCAGCAGCTTGGACACGAACGTGGCAAATGAAAAACTGTTTTTT
d_gene: TRBD1; v_gene: TRBV6-1; abundance: many; j_gene: TRBJ1-2; CDR3aa: CASSFARGGYGYTF; CDR3nt: TGTGCCAGCAGCTTTGCCAGGGGGGGCTATGGCTACACCTTC
d_gene: TRBD1; v_gene: TRBV2; abundance: many; j_gene: TRBJ1-2; CDR3aa: CASSAGQGAHGYTF; CDR3nt: TGTGCCAGCAGTGCCGGGCAGGGGGCCCATGGCTACACCTTC
d_gene: -; v_gene: TRBV12-3/TRBV12-4; abundance: many; j_gene: TRBJ1-1; CDR3aa: CASSLRGTSSTEAFF; CDR3nt: TGTGCCAGCAGTTTAAGGGGGACTTCCAGCACTGAAGCTTTCTTT
d_gene: TRBD2; v_gene: TRBV5-1; abundance: -; j_gene: TRBJ2-5; CDR3aa: CASSQRGGLETQYF; CDR3nt: TGCGCCAGCAGCCAGCGGGGGGGCCTTGAGACCCAGTACTTC
d_gene: -; v_gene: TRBV18; abundance: -; j_gene: TRBJ2-7; CDR3aa: CASSWTEGNYEQYF; CDR3nt: TGTGCCAGCTCCTGGACAGAGGGGAACTACGAGCAGTACTTC
d_gene: -; v_gene: TRBV7-2; abundance: many; j_gene: TRBJ2-5; CDR3aa: CASSSFGGERETQYF; CDR3nt: TGTGCCAGCAGCTCATTTGGGGGAGAAAGAGAGACCCAGTACTTC
d_gene: TRBD1; v_gene: TRBV20-1; abundance: -; j_gene: TRBJ2-7; CDR3aa: CSVSPRDRRYEQYF; CDR3nt: TGCAGTGTTAGCCCCCGGGACAGGCGCTACGAGCAGTACTTC
d_gene: -; v_gene: TRBV6-2/TRBV6-3; abundance: few; j_gene: TRBJ1-5; CDR3aa: CASSDISNQPQHF; CDR3nt: TGTGCCAGCAGTGATATTAGCAATCAGCCCCAGCATTTT
d_gene: -; v_gene: TRBV6-5; abundance: many; j_gene: TRBJ1-2; CDR3aa: CASSYSKAYYGYTF; CDR3nt: TGTGCCAGCAGTTACTCCAAGGCCTACTATGGCTACACCTTC
d_gene: -; v_gene: TRBV9; abundance: many; j_gene: TRBJ2-7; CDR3aa: CASSVGDTAYEQYF; CDR3nt: TGTGCCAGCAGCGTAGGCGACACAGCCTACGAGCAGTACTTC
d_gene: -; v_gene: TRBV2; abundance: many; j_gene: TRBJ1-4; CDR3aa: CASSEETRSGKKLFF; CDR3nt: TGTGCCAGCAGTGAGGAGACCCGGAGCGGGAAAAAACTGTTTTTT
d_gene: TRBD1; v_gene: TRBV2; abundance: -; j_gene: TRBJ2-4; CDR3aa: CASIGQGAGIQYF; CDR3nt: TGTGCCAGCATAGGGCAGGGGGCCGGCATTCAGTACTTC
d_gene: -; v_gene: TRBV27; abundance: many; j_gene: TRBJ1-1; CDR3aa: CASSGDHRANTEAFF; CDR3nt: TGTGCCAGCAGTGGCGACCACAGGGCGAACACTGAAGCTTTCTTT
d_gene: -; v_gene: TRBV27; abundance: many; j_gene: TRBJ1-2; CDR3aa: CASKERSGAGYGYTF; CDR3nt: TGTGCCAGCAAAGAGAGATCAGGGGCCGGGTATGGCTACACCTTC
d_gene: TRBD1; v_gene: TRBV19; abundance: -; j_gene: TRBJ1-1; CDR3aa: CASSISTGVNTEAFF; CDR3nt: TGTGCCAGTAGTATCTCGACAGGGGTGAACACTGAAGCTTTCTTT
d_gene: TRBD1; v_gene: TRBV3-1; abundance: -; j_gene: TRBJ1-1; CDR3aa: CASSPPIYRGLEAFF; CDR3nt: TGTGCCAGCAGTCCACCCATCTACAGGGGTCTTGAAGCTTTCTTT
d_gene: -; v_gene: TRBV12-3/TRBV12-4; abundance: few; j_gene: TRBJ1-1; CDR3aa: CAGSPGYTEAFF; CDR3nt: TGTGCCGGCAGTCCAGGGTACACTGAAGCTTTCTTT
d_gene: TRBD2; v_gene: TRBV6-1; abundance: many; j_gene: TRBJ2-2; CDR3aa: CASSTLAGGTGELFF; CDR3nt: TGTGCCAGCAGTACCTTAGCGGGGGGGACCGGGGAGCTGTTTTTT
d_gene: TRBD1; v_gene: TRBV7-9; abundance: -; j_gene: TRBJ2-7; CDR3aa: CASSSNRGEVKKQYF; CDR3nt: TGTGCCAGCAGCTCCAACAGGGGGGAGGTAAAAAAGCAGTACTTC
d_gene: -; v_gene: TRBV3-1; abundance: many; j_gene: TRBJ1-2; CDR3aa: CASSQGYGYTF; CDR3nt: TGTGCCAGCAGCCAAGGATATGGCTACACCTTC
d_gene: TRBD1; v_gene: TRBV20-1; abundance: -; j_gene: TRBJ1-1; CDR3aa: CSASPTGGDPAEAFF; CDR3nt: TGCAGTGCTAGCCCGACAGGGGGGGATCCGGCTGAAGCTTTCTTT
d_gene: TRBD1; v_gene: TRBV11-3; abundance: many; j_gene: TRBJ2-2; CDR3aa: CARRDRAIPNTGELFF; CDR3nt: TGTGCCCGTCGGGACAGGGCCATTCCTAACACCGGGGAGCTGTTTTTT
d_gene: -; v_gene: TRBV20-1; abundance: -; j_gene: TRBJ2-2; CDR3aa: CSARGADTGELFF; CDR3nt: TGCAGTGCTAGGGGGGCGGACACCGGGGAGCTGTTTTTT